This T cell receptor (beta chain) stems from a study of cytomegalovirus exposure and HLA in healthy donors. In regard to this clone: Its target is unknown.

This CDR3 is built from 14 residues. Trimming shortened V by 0 bases and J by 11 bases, and 16 bases separated the two germline ends. Germline V lookup: CDR1 LNHDA, CDR2 SQIVND (reference sequence). Study observations and caveats: Prediction of most subjects' HLA-A and HLA-B alleles by TCR beta sequences was reportedly accurate. In a later analysis, a missense DCLRE1C variant was linked to TCR beta V- and J-gene trimming. Association of about 17,000 TCR beta sequences with HLA alleles was found at 0.05 false discovery rate in a later analysis.

PCR employed 60 Vbeta and 13 Jbeta primers. Assay used: immunoSEQ multiplex PCR; TCRdb lists only in-frame clones, some missing. The repertoire holds approximately 180,000 clones, with approximately 80% as singletons. Sequencing was done on a sample of PBMCs. The chain joins TRBV19 to TRBJ1-1; D is unclear. This receptor was taken from a woman aged 25 to 39 in good health and CMV-seronegative. The CDR3 nucleotides read TGTGCCAGTAGTATAGATATACCGGGATCGGGGGCTTTCTTT. Residues: CASSIDIPGSGAFF.